The 4 T cell receptor beta chains below come from one sample, sequenced in a study of cytomegalovirus exposure and HLA in healthy donors. Researchers ran the PCR with 60 Vbeta and 13 Jbeta primers. Profiled with immunoSEQ multiplex PCR; TCRdb holds only in-frame clones, not every one. Among about 190,000 clones listed, about three quarters were seen once. Sequences were obtained from PBMCs. Every receptor here comes from a woman aged 25 to 45 in good health and CMV-seropositive.

Only a few counts were recorded for this clone. The CDR3 sequence is CASSPPGSGSQETQYF. CDR3 bases: TGTGCCAGCAGCCCCCCGGGTAGCGGGTCACAAGAGACCCAGTACTTC. The rearrangement uses TRBV5-4 and TRBJ2-5, with 7 bases fitting TRBD2. The CDR3 runs to 16 residues. V dropped 4 bases and J dropped 2; count of bases not matched to a gene: 11. CDR1 and CDR2 from the germline V gene are SGHNT and YYREEE (reference sequence).

The chain combines TRBV28 with TRBJ1-2, with D unclear. The germline gives CDR1 MDHEN, CDR2 SYDVKM. The CDR3 loop spans 13 amino acids. V shed 11 bases and J shed 1 base, with 14 bases lying between them. The CDR3 reads CAGGAELNYGYTF. CDR3 nucleotides: TGTGCCGGCGGCGCAGAACTTAACTATGGCTACACCTTC.

This clone has a single count. Here the CDR3 DNA reads TGTGCCTGGAGAACTGCGTACAATGAGCAGTTCTTC. Amino acids: CAWRTAYNEQFF. The chain links TRBV30 to TRBJ2-1; D gene uncertain. There are 12 residues in the CDR3. Trimming took off 3 bases at V and 4 bases at J, with 7 bases between the two ends. Per germline, CDR1 GTSNPN and CDR2 SVGIG (reference sequence). Together with reference TRBV30 and TRBJ2-1, the CDR3 gives the full variable domain: SQTIHQWPATLVQPVGSPLSLECTVEGTSNPNLYWYRQAAGRGLQLLFYSVGIGQISSEVPQNLSASRPQDRQFILSSKKLLLSDSGFYLCAWRTAYNEQFFGPGTRLTVL.

V usage is TRBV18 and J usage is TRBJ1-5, with 8 bases matching TRBD1. Trimming took 6 bases from V and 1 from J; bases not matched to a gene: 14. The CDR3 is made up of 18 amino acids. Germline-derived CDR1 and CDR2 are KGHSH and LQKENI. The CDR3 spells CASSLGPQTGASNQPQHF. CDR3 in DNA: TGTGCCAGCTCCCTGGGGCCCCAGACAGGGGCCAGCAATCAGCCCCAGCATTTT.